A single sample is the source of the 12 T cell receptor beta chains below, sequenced in a study of graft-versus-host responses after intestinal transplantation (dated by TCRdb to about 2021). Receptor amplification or capture employed the immunoSEQ multiplex PCR assay. TCRdb retrieved this table from immuneACCESS and kept in-frame rearrangements only. Not all clones are present; in checked studies, unresolved V genes account for under half, and no reason is known for the remainder. The sample profile shows around 23,000 clones; around 78% of them were found once. The ten largest clones capture around 3% of the sample. Intraepithelial and lamina propria lymphocytes were isolated from graft specimens using dithiothreitol, EDTA incubations and collagenase D digestion. Sequences were derived from ileum tissue, sampled 12 days after intestinal transplant. The source is a human patient who received an intestinal transplant, so some T cells may come from the graft donor.

The chain has TRBV11-3 and TRBJ2-7; D ambiguous. The CDR3 totals 13 residues. V gave up 2 bases and J gave up 6 bases, with 11 bases separating them. CDR1 is SGHNT and CDR2 is YENEEA in the germline V gene. The CDR3 DNA reads as TGTGCCAGCAGCTTATCCCGTGGCAGCGAGCAGTACTTC. It translates to CASSLSRGSEQYF. The variable domain in full, completed from reference TRBV11-3 and TRBJ2-7, reads EAGVVQSPRYKIIEKKQPVAFWCNPISGHNTLYWYLQNLGQGPELLIRYENEEAVDDSQLPKDRFSAERLKGVDSTLKIQPAELGDSAVYLCASSLSRGSEQYFGPGTRLTVT.

The chain links TRBV14 to TRBJ1-3; D remains ambiguous. V was clipped by 4 bases and J by 0 bases, with 7 bases between them. The CDR3 extends over 14 amino acids. Per germline, CDR1 SGHDN and CDR2 FVKESK. Here the CDR3 DNA reads TGTGCCAGCAGCCCGACAAACTCTGGAAACACCATATATTTT. As protein: CASSPTNSGNTIYF.

This chain uses TRBV11-2 with TRBJ2-7; D is perhaps TRBD1 (5 bases). This CDR3 region has 14 residues. Trimming pared 1 base from V and 0 bases from J, leaving 7 bases between. Per the germline V gene, CDR1 is SGHAT and CDR2 is FQNNGV. As DNA, the CDR3 is TGTGCCAGCAGCTTAGTAGACAGCTCCTACGAGCAGTACTTC. Translated, it gives CASSLVDSSYEQYF.

The V and J genes are TRBV7-8 and TRBJ1-5, with no clear D. Trimming pared 3 bases from V and 5 bases from J, leaving 14 bases between. In germline, CDR1 is SGHVS, CDR2 FQNEAQ. The CDR3 extends over 15 amino acids. The CDR3 loop is CASSFLTSSDQPQHF. The CDR3 DNA reads TGTGCCAGCAGCTTTTTAACGAGTTCTGATCAGCCCCAGCATTTT.

This clone was seen a few times. The chain combines TRBV5-1 with TRBJ2-1, with 12 bases fitting TRBD2. V lost 4 bases and J lost 4; bases outside the gene matches: 3. The germline V gene encodes CDR1 SGHRS and CDR2 YFSETQ. This CDR3 comprises 15 residues. The CDR3 DNA reads as TGCGCCAGCAGCCCGGGGACTAGCGGGTACAATGAGCAGTTCTTC. Translating it yields CASSPGTSGYNEQFF.

V gene TRBV27 combines with J gene TRBJ1-4; a possible D gene is TRBD1 (6 bases). V lost 3 bases and J 7 bases, leaving 15 bases between the germline ends. The CDR3 is 15 amino acids. Germline V CDR1 and CDR2: MNHEY, SMNVEV (reference sequence). The CDR3 nucleotides are TGTGCCAGCAGTTTCCAAGGACAGTGGGGTGAAAAACTGTTTTTT. Protein: CASSFQGQWGEKLFF.

Turning to this clone: This specimen includes other DNA sequences encoding the same CDR3. This chain joins TRBV7-9 and TRBJ1-1; TRBD1 is a possible D gene (6 bases). Germline V CDR1 and CDR2: SEHNR, FQNEAQ (reference sequence). The V end was cut by 2 bases, the J end by 4 bases, with 14 bases between. This CDR3 has 15 amino acids. The chain's CDR3 is CASSLNQNRATEAFF. Here the CDR3 DNA reads TGTGCCAGCAGCTTAAACCAGAACAGGGCCACTGAAGCTTTCTTT.

J is TRBJ1-1 and V is TRBV7-9, with 7 nucleotides matching TRBD1. CDR3 length equals 15 residues. The V segment lost 3 bases and the J segment 0 bases; nucleotides outside the gene matches: 4. Looked up from germline, CDR1 is SEHNR and CDR2 is FQNEAQ (reference sequence). In nucleotides, the CDR3 is TGTGCCAGCAGCTTGGGGGGACAGATGAACACTGAAGCTTTCTTT. Its translation is CASSLGGQMNTEAFF. Based on the CDR3 plus reference TRBV7-9 and TRBJ1-1, the full variable domain is DTGVSQNPRHKITKRGQNVTFRCDPISEHNRLYWYRQTLGQGPEFLTYFQNEAQLEKSRLLSDRFSAERPKGSFSTLEIQRTEQGDSAMYLCASSLGGQMNTEAFFGQGTRLTVV.

This clone was counted between two and nine times. Other DNA sequences in the sample encode the same CDR3. This sequence joins TRBV4-2 and TRBJ2-5; possible D gene TRBD2, 5 bases. Trimming shortened V by 1 base and J by 2 bases, and 11 bases separated the two germline ends. The CDR3 is made up of 15 amino acids. Germline assignment: CDR1 LGHNA and CDR2 YNFKEQ. CDR3 DNA sequence: TGTGCCAGCAGCCAAGGTACAAGCGGTCAAGAGACCCAGTACTTC. Amino acids: CASSQGTSGQETQYF.

This rearrangement joins TRBV4-3 to TRBJ1-6, with TRBD1 as a possible D gene (5 bases). Germline V gives CDR1 LGHNA, CDR2 YSLEER. V was pared by 0 bases and J by 6 bases, with 9 bases between. This CDR3 contains 15 residues. DNA of the CDR3: TGCGCCAGCAGCCAAGAGGGGGGGGGTAATTCACCCCTCCACTTT. Amino acids: CASSQEGGGNSPLHF.

CDR3 nucleotides: TGCGCCAGCAGCCCGGGGACTAGCGGGACTTCCTACGAGCAGTACTTC. Its protein is CASSPGTSGTSYEQYF. The chain couples TRBV4-1 to TRBJ2-7; 13 bases line up with TRBD2. Unmatched junction bases numbered 4, after V lost 4 bases and J lost 1 base. Germline lookup yields CDR1 MGHRA and CDR2 YSYEKL. The CDR3 extends over 16 amino acids.

The rearrangement links TRBV19 to TRBJ2-2; TRBD2 agrees at 7 bases. V lost 7 bases, J lost 5 bases, and 1 base stayed unmatched. CDR1 LNHDA and CDR2 SQIVND come from the germline V gene (reference sequence). The CDR3 loop spans 12 amino acids. The CDR3 is CASMGGTGELFF. The CDR3 region has the DNA TGTGCCAGTATGGGGGGGACCGGGGAGCTGTTTTTT.